The sequence of this T cell receptor (beta chain) was determined in a study of T cell repertoires in cytomegalovirus infection. Study context: Researchers turned to recently identified HLA-C-restricted CMV epitopes as well as well-studied HLA-B-restricted ones. In public TCR beta signatures, there were indications of both CMV infection and matching HLA type.

On this clonotype: As yet, its antigen is unknown.

TCRdb itself ran the reads through MiXCR, one entry per CDR3 protein. This repertoire shows tens of thousands of distinct CDR3 sequences, roughly 21% found once; its top ten account for roughly 73%. Germline CDR1 is SGHVS and CDR2 is FNYEAQ. The CDR3 is 13 residues long. V lost 5 bases and J lost 1, with 9 bases in between. Findings of the study overall: Dominating the ex vivo response were TCR beta clonotypes that were CMV-specific and HLA-C-restricted.

The origin of this receptor is a human donor in good health (CMV status not recorded). Some clones in this sample may be carry-over from other donors' samples. The chain links TRBV7-6 to TRBJ2-7; a possible D gene is TRBD1 (6 bases). Source: CD8+ T cells from cultured PBMCs, taken from culture after CMV antigen stimulation. The CDR3 reads CASSPGTSYEQYF. CDR3 sequence (DNA): TGTGCCAGCAGCCCCGGGACATCCTACGAGCAGTACTTC.